Below, 32 T cell receptor beta chains from the same sample are listed, as sequenced in a study of T-cell reconstitution after alpha-beta-depleted transplantation in children (dated by TCRdb to 2016 to 2017). The library relied on PCR. Instrument used: Illumina HiSeq 2500. To normalize quantification of the TCRbeta repertoire, the TCR libraries were built with molecular barcoding that relied on unique molecular identifiers. TCRdb reworked the public reads: Q25 trimming with fastp, MiXCR clone assembly, productive beta chains retained. Rows are unified per CDR3 protein, each entry keeping the most common DNA and genes. Within this sample are about 420,000 distinct CDR3 sequences, with about 16% of them counted one time only. 29% of the sample lies in the top ten. The sample's treatment or condition label, decoded: allogeneic hematopoietic cell transplantation with graft depleted of TCRalphabeta T cells and CD19 B cells.

The source was PBMCs, mostly from graft donor cells, collected 360 days after TCRalphabeta/CD19-depleted stem cell transplant. These receptor sequences come from a boy younger than two who had a stem cell transplant for Wiskott-Aldrich syndrome, so the T cells may come from the graft donor.

This clonotype was detected a few times. The chain employs TRBV29-1 and TRBJ2-3; D remains unclear. The CDR3 totals 11 residues. Germline assignment: CDR1 SQVTM and CDR2 ANQGSEA. V gave up 6 bases and J gave up 4 bases, with 8 bases separating them. CDR3 protein: CSVRQADTQYF. The CDR3 nucleotides are TGCAGCGTGCGGCAGGCAGATACGCAGTATTTT.

This clonotype appeared many times. J is TRBJ2-5 and V is TRBV20-1, with D perhaps matching TRBD1 or TRBD2 (5 bases each). This CDR3 contains 13 residues. V was trimmed by 7 bases and J by 3 bases, leaving 15 bases between them. CDR1 and CDR2 (germline): DFQATT, SNEGSKA (reference sequence). CDR3 DNA sequence: TGCAGTGGTATAGGGACCCAGAAAGAGACCCAGTACTTC. Translated: CSGIGTQKETQYF.

This chain links TRBV20-1 with TRBJ2-6; possible D gene TRBD2, 5 bases. The CDR3 is made up of 13 amino acids. CDR1 DFQATT and CDR2 SNEGSKA come from the germline V gene (reference sequence). V lost 6 bases to trimming and J lost 4 bases, with 10 bases between them. The CDR3 loop is CSASRGGANVLTF. CDR3 DNA sequence: TGCAGTGCCAGTCGCGGGGGGGCCAACGTCCTGACTTTC.

This chain joins TRBV27 and TRBJ2-3, with 9 bases identical to TRBD1. From germline, CDR1 is MNHEY and CDR2 SMNVEV (reference sequence). CDR3 length: 14 amino acids. Trimming took 5 bases from V and 3 from J; bases not matched to a gene: 3. The CDR3 is CASSIGQGTDTQYF. CDR3 sequence (DNA): TGTGCCAGCAGTATCGGACAGGGGACAGATACGCAGTATTTT.

The V and J genes are TRBV29-1 and TRBJ1-2, with TRBD1 as a possible D gene (5 bases). This CDR3 is built from 13 residues. The V gene's germline CDR1 is SQVTM and CDR2 ANQGSEA. The DNA for the CDR3 is TGCAGTCATAGGGACCGAAGTAACTATGGCTACACCTTC. Translating gives CSHRDRSNYGYTF.

This clonotype came up a few times. J is TRBJ2-1 and V is TRBV7-2, with 8 bases identical to TRBD2. Germline CDR1 is SGHTA and CDR2 is FQGNSA. The CDR3 is made up of 16 amino acids. The ends lost 1 base at V and 7 bases at J; junction bases unmatched: 9. DNA for the CDR3: TGTGCCAGCAGCTTAGTCGCGGCGGGAGGCCCTAATGAGCAGTTCTTC. Its protein product is CASSLVAAGGPNEQFF.

In its sample, this clonotype was seen once. This chain joins TRBV7-9 and TRBJ2-5; possibly TRBD1 or TRBD2 for D (5 bases each). The CDR3 is made up of 15 amino acids. CDR1 SEHNR and CDR2 FQNEAQ come from the germline V gene (reference sequence). V lost 4 bases and J lost 4, with 16 bases in between. CDR3 bases: TGTGCCAGCAGCTACGTCCGAGGGGTCGTAGAGACCCAGTACTTC. Amino acid sequence: CASSYVRGVVETQYF.

The chain joins TRBV6-5 to TRBJ2-3; weak D call: TRBD1 (7 bases). The V end was cut by 4 bases, the J end by 2 bases, with 16 bases between. The germline CDR1 and CDR2 sequences are MNHEY and SVGAGI. The CDR3 runs to 16 residues. Here the CDR3 DNA reads TGTGCCAGCAGTTCCGGAGGGGGCCCCCCCACAGATACGCAGTATTTT. Protein sequence: CASSSGGGPPTDTQYF.

This chain joins TRBV4-1 and TRBJ2-4; D is unresolved. The CDR3 covers 15 residues. Germline CDR1 MGHRA, CDR2 YSYEKL. V was cut by 2 bases and J by 3 bases, with 11 bases left in between. In DNA form, the CDR3 reads TGCGCCAGCAGCCAACCCCAGCTGGGCAAAAACATTCAGTACTTC. Translated: CASSQPQLGKNIQYF.

This clonotype was counted a few times. J is TRBJ2-7 and V is TRBV5-1, with 10 positions matching TRBD2. With V trimmed by 0 bases and J by 5 bases, 11 bases remained unmatched. The CDR3 contains 17 residues. Germline CDR1 SGHRS, CDR2 YFSETQ. The CDR3: CASSLAYSSGRRHEQYF. CDR3 coding DNA: TGCGCCAGCAGCTTGGCTTATTCTAGCGGGAGAAGGCACGAGCAGTACTTC. Full variable domain (remainder filled in from reference TRBV5-1 and TRBJ2-7): KAGVTQTPRYLIKTRGQQVTLSCSPISGHRSVSWYQQTPGQGLQFLFEYFSETQRNKGNFPGRFSGRQFSNSRSEMNVSTLELGDSALYLCASSLAYSSGRRHEQYFGPGTRLTVT.

This clonotype appeared a few times. The genes are TRBV5-1 and TRBJ2-2, with no clear D. This CDR3 has 16 residues. CDR1 is SGHRS, CDR2 YFSETQ, per germline. V lost 1 base to trimming and J lost 6 bases, with 16 bases between them. The CDR3 loop is CASSLIITVGSGELFF. The CDR3 DNA follows: TGCGCCAGCAGCTTGATAATCACAGTTGGGTCCGGGGAGCTGTTTTTT.

The V and J genes are TRBV27 and TRBJ2-6; possibly TRBD1 for D (5 bases). Trimming took 0 bases from V and 2 from J, leaving 8 bases between them. This CDR3 has 16 residues. Germline V gene lookup returns CDR1 MNHEY and CDR2 SMNVEV (reference sequence). CDR3 bases: TGTGCCAGCAGTTTATCTTCAGGGACTGGGGCCAACGTCCTGACTTTC. Translated: CASSLSSGTGANVLTF.

The rearrangement uses TRBV5-1 and TRBJ2-2; D uncertain. Per the germline V gene, CDR1 is SGHRS and CDR2 is YFSETQ. The germline V and J ends were trimmed by 0 bases and 0 bases, with 12 bases remaining between them. CDR3 length equals 17 residues. The CDR3 reads CASSLAIGDPNTGELFF. CDR3 sequence (DNA): TGCGCCAGCAGCTTGGCGATTGGGGATCCGAACACCGGGGAGCTGTTTTTT.

This clonotype has just a few counts. The junction departs from germline at one end; a sequencing error may be responsible. This chain uses TRBV5-8 with TRBJ2-7; 9 nucleotides agree with TRBD2. From germline, CDR1 is SGHTS and CDR2 YDEGEE. This CDR3 comprises 16 residues. The CDR3 is CASSLFGRGGLDEQYF. As DNA, the CDR3 is TGTGCCAGCAGCTTGTTCGGGCGGGGGGGCCTCGACGAGCAGTATTTC. Full variable domain (missing parts from reference TRBV5-8 and TRBJ2-7): EAGVTQSPTHLIKTRGQQATLRCSPISGHTSVYWYQQALGLGLQFLLWYDEGEERNRGNFPPRFSGRQFPNYSSELNVNALELEDSALYLCASSLFGRGGLDEQYFGPGTRLTVT.

This clonotype showed up just a few times. V gene TRBV7-9 combines with J gene TRBJ2-7, with D tentatively TRBD2 (6 bases). Trimming took 3 bases from V and 5 from J, leaving 20 bases between them. The CDR3 contains 16 residues. Per germline, CDR1 SEHNR and CDR2 FQNEAQ (reference sequence). CDR3 amino acids: CASSFPAPRGTDEQYF. The DNA for the CDR3 is TGTGCCAGCAGCTTCCCTGCGCCCCGGGGGACGGACGAGCAGTACTTC.

The chain links TRBV7-6 to TRBJ2-1; D gene unclear. CDR1 is SGHVS, CDR2 FNYEAQ, per germline. The V end was cut by 0 bases, the J end by 6 bases, with 6 bases between. The CDR3 totals 13 residues. In nucleotides, the CDR3 is TGTGCCAGCAGCTTAGCGATGTTCAATGAGCAGTTCTTC. It encodes CASSLAMFNEQFF.

The genes are TRBV2 and TRBJ2-5; D is perhaps TRBD2 (5 bases). The germline V gene encodes CDR1 SNHLY and CDR2 FYNNEI. The V end was cut by 7 bases, the J end by 2 bases, with 17 bases between. The CDR3 runs 15 residues. CDR3 loop: CASNFARTLQETQYF. In DNA, the CDR3 is TGTGCCAGCAACTTCGCTAGGACTTTGCAAGAGACCCAGTACTTC.

The chain employs TRBV5-1 and TRBJ2-7; 7 bases are a match to TRBD1. From germline, CDR1 is SGHRS and CDR2 YFSETQ. J lost 3 bases, V lost 2 bases, and 5 bases had no gene match. The CDR3 has 14 amino acids. The CDR3 reads CASSLKGAVYEQYF. For the CDR3, the DNA is TGCGCCAGCAGCTTAAAGGGGGCGGTCTACGAGCAGTACTTC.

V and J are TRBV7-9 and TRBJ2-2, with a possible D match to TRBD2 (5 bases). The germline gives CDR1 SEHNR, CDR2 FQNEAQ (reference sequence). The V end was cut by 7 bases, the J end by 4 bases, with 10 bases between. CDR3 length equals 13 residues. The CDR3 sequence: CASTSRVTGELFF. For the CDR3, the DNA is TGTGCCAGCACCTCGAGGGTCACCGGGGAGCTGTTTTTT.

The CDR3 protein is CASRAGLGKETQYF. The DNA of the CDR3 is TGTGCCAGCAGAGCCGGACTGGGAAAAGAGACCCAGTACTTC. The chain couples TRBV12-3 or TRBV12-4 to TRBJ2-5, with D possibly TRBD2 on 5 matching bases. V was clipped by 6 bases and J by 3 bases, with 14 bases between them. The CDR3 runs to 14 residues.

This clonotype was detected a few times. CDR3 sequence: CATSGTDRLFNQPQHF. CDR3 DNA sequence: TGTGCCACCAGTGGGACGGACAGGCTCTTCAATCAGCCCCAGCATTTT. The chain employs TRBV24-1 and TRBJ1-5; 7 nucleotides agree with TRBD1. CDR1 is KGHDR and CDR2 is SFDVKD in the germline V gene. This CDR3 is 16 amino acids long. The junction had 9 bases not matched to a gene; V was cut back by 5 bases and J by 3 bases.

The chain recombines TRBV18 with TRBJ2-2, with a weak D call TRBD2 (6 bases). V was cut by 0 bases and J by 3 bases, with 8 bases left in between. CDR3 length: 15 residues. Germline loops: CDR1 KGHSH, CDR2 LQKENI. The CDR3 reads CASSPPGLHTGELFF. DNA of the CDR3: TGTGCCAGCTCACCACCGGGACTGCACACCGGGGAGCTGTTTTTT.

This clonotype appeared a few times. This CDR3 is CASSLAWRQWNEQFF. In DNA, the CDR3 is TGTGCCAGCAGCTTAGCGTGGAGGCAGTGGAATGAGCAGTTCTTC. This chain joins TRBV7-8 and TRBJ2-1; TRBD2 is a possible D gene (5 bases). Germline-derived CDR1 and CDR2 are SGHVS and FQNEAQ. V was pared by 0 bases and J by 7 bases, with 13 bases between. The CDR3 spans 15 residues.

This chain uses TRBV7-9 with TRBJ2-3; D tentatively reads TRBD1 or TRBD2 (6 bases each). The V gene lost 5 bases and the J gene lost 3 bases, with 18 bases spanning the gap. The CDR3 extends over 16 amino acids. Germline CDR1 is SEHNR and CDR2 is FQNEAQ (reference sequence). DNA for the CDR3: TGTGCCAGCAGCCTAAGGCCTCGGGGGCCGACAGATACGCAGTATTTT. It yields the protein CASSLRPRGPTDTQYF.

This chain connects TRBV7-2 to TRBJ2-1, with D unresolved. From germline, CDR1 is SGHTA and CDR2 FQGNSA. With 4 bases removed from V and 5 bases from J, the gap between germline ends came to 18 bases. There are 16 residues in the CDR3. The CDR3 DNA is TGTGCCAGCAGCTCATCACGACATAATTTTGACAATGAGCAGTTCTTC. Amino acids: CASSSSRHNFDNEQFF.

This chain uses TRBV29-1 with TRBJ2-7; maybe TRBD1 (5 bases). V shed 4 bases and J shed 13 bases, with 17 bases lying between them. Germline loops: CDR1 SQVTM, CDR2 ANQGSEA. This CDR3 has 11 amino acids. CDR3 DNA: TGCAGCGTTGTTCTAGGTACAAGGGGATACTTC. It is translated as CSVVLGTRGYF.

This clonotype was observed a few times. This chain links TRBV4-3 with TRBJ2-5; 7 bases align to TRBD2. This CDR3 is 17 amino acids long. Germline assignment: CDR1 LGHNA and CDR2 YSLEER. J lost 6 bases, V lost 0 bases, and 13 bases had no gene match. In DNA form, the CDR3 reads TGCGCCAGCAGCCAAGAATGGGGTCCGGGACTAACGAAGACCCAGTACTTC. Translating it yields CASSQEWGPGLTKTQYF.

Only a few counts were recorded for this clonotype. This rearrangement joins TRBV7-6 to TRBJ2-1; D is undetermined. Germline V gene sequence: CDR1 SGHVS, CDR2 FNYEAQ. The CDR3 length is 18 residues. Trimming shortened V by 0 bases and J by 0 bases, and 15 bases separated the two germline ends. DNA of the CDR3: TGTGCCAGCAGCTTAGCGACCCTACTGACCAGCTCCTACAATGAGCAGTTCTTC. Translated, it gives CASSLATLLTSSYNEQFF.

This clonotype came up a few times. V is TRBV29-1 and J is TRBJ2-5; 7 bases are a match to TRBD1. The CDR3 has 13 amino acids. Germline lookup yields CDR1 SQVTM and CDR2 ANQGSEA. Losses at the gene ends were 4 bases for V and 1 base for J; bases not matched to a gene: 3. CDR3 residues: CSVVGQFQETQYF. The CDR3 coding sequence is TGCAGCGTTGTGGGACAGTTCCAAGAGACCCAGTACTTC.

The CDR3: CSARDTVSTAFF. The DNA of the CDR3 is TGCAGTGCTAGAGACACCGTCTCAACAGCTTTCTTT. The V call is TRBV20-1, the J call TRBJ1-1; D not certain. Germline V gene data show CDR1 as DFQATT and CDR2 as SNEGSKA (reference sequence). V was clipped by 0 bases and J by 10 bases, with 12 bases between them. The CDR3 runs to 12 residues.

There are many counts of this clonotype. The J gene is TRBJ1-3, the V gene TRBV14, with D unresolved. The CDR3 runs 13 residues. With 6 bases removed from V and 0 bases from J, the gap between germline ends came to 6 bases. Germline assignment: CDR1 SGHDN and CDR2 FVKESK. The CDR3 sequence: CASSGSSGNTIYF. The CDR3 bases are TGTGCCAGCAGTGGCAGCTCTGGAAACACCATATATTTT. Full variable domain (missing parts from reference TRBV14 and TRBJ1-3): EAGVTQFPSHSVIEKGQTVTLRCDPISGHDNLYWYRRVMGKEIKFLLHFVKESKQDESGMPNNRFLAERTGGTYSTLKVQPAELEDSGVYFCASSGSSGNTIYFGEGSWLTVV.

This chain links TRBV5-1 with TRBJ2-7; 8 positions agree with TRBD1. Germline V lookup: CDR1 SGHRS, CDR2 YFSETQ. V lost 2 bases, J lost 3 bases, and 7 bases stayed unmatched. CDR3 length equals 15 residues. The CDR3 here is CASSFPGQDVYEQYF. CDR3 bases: TGCGCCAGCAGCTTTCCGGGACAGGACGTCTACGAGCAGTACTTC.